The next 16 T cell receptor beta chains were all read from a single sample in a study of shared clonotypes between healthy human individuals. CD45RO-negative cells were positively selected for CCR7, leaving out terminally differentiated effector memory CD45RA+ cells. The method was immunoSEQ multiplex PCR; TCRdb's version includes in-frame clones alone and lacks a portion of them. The repertoire includes around 2,000,000 clones, about 92% of them detected once, and about 1.8% sits in the top ten. The sequencing input was naive CD8+ T cells from PBMCs. These receptors were obtained from a man aged 18 to 29 in good health. Some clones in this sample may be carry-over from other donors' samples.

V usage is TRBV28 and J usage is TRBJ2-5; 11 bases are shared with TRBD2. The V segment lost 2 bases and the J segment 5 bases; nucleotides outside the gene matches: 4. The CDR3 is 15 residues long. Germline CDR1 MDHEN, CDR2 SYDVKM. DNA of the CDR3: TGTGCCAGCAGTTTAAGACTAGCGGGAATTGAGACCCAGTACTTC. Translation gives CASSLRLAGIETQYF.

The chain joins TRBV29-1 to TRBJ2-5; 10 bases fit TRBD2. TRBJ2-7 explains the end of the DNA better; the J call may be wrong. CDR3 length equals 15 residues. Germline loops: CDR1 SQVTM, CDR2 ANQGSEA. CDR3 nucleotides: TGCAGCGTCACAATAACTAGCGGGATAAGCTACGAGCAGTACTTC. This translates into CSVTITSGISYEQYF.

A remark on this clone: Distinct nucleotide sequences in the sample also encode this CDR3. The J gene is TRBJ1-4, the V gene TRBV7-9, with D unresolved. V was shortened by 1 base and J by 0 bases, with 6 bases between the two germline ends. This CDR3 is 15 amino acids long. Germline CDR1 SEHNR, CDR2 FQNEAQ (reference sequence). The CDR3: CASSLGPATNEKLFF. Here the CDR3 DNA reads TGTGCCAGCAGCTTAGGGCCGGCAACTAATGAAAAACTGTTTTTT.

The chain joins TRBV5-5 to TRBJ1-4; D gene unclear. Germline values: CDR1 SGHKS, CDR2 YYEKEE (reference sequence). The CDR3 sequence is 14 residues long. V lost 3 bases to trimming and J lost 8 bases, with 14 bases between them. This CDR3 is CASSSTLKWEKLFF. DNA for the CDR3: TGTGCCAGCAGCTCCACGTTGAAATGGGAAAAACTGTTTTTT.

The chain recombines TRBV5-4 with TRBJ2-7; a weak D match, TRBD1 (6 bases). Germline V gene sequence: CDR1 SGHNT, CDR2 YYREEE (reference sequence). The CDR3 runs to 13 residues. V was pared by 1 base and J by 4 bases, with 9 bases between. CDR3 in DNA: TGTGCCAGCAGCTTGCGTAGGGGGTACGAGCAGTACTTC. Amino acids: CASSLRRGYEQYF. Combining the CDR3 with reference TRBV5-4 and TRBJ2-7 gives the whole variable domain ETGVTQSPTHLIKTRGQQVTLRCSSQSGHNTVSWYQQALGQGPQFIFQYYREEENGRGNFPPRFSGLQFPNYSSELNVNALELDDSALYLCASSLRRGYEQYFGPGTRLTVT.

This clone was found once. The rearrangement links TRBV29-1 to TRBJ2-7; either TRBD1 or TRBD2 may supply D (5 bases each). V dropped 4 bases and J dropped 5 bases, with 18 bases sitting between them. The length of the CDR3 is 14 residues. Germline V gene lookup returns CDR1 SQVTM and CDR2 ANQGSEA. CDR3 residues: CSVAPGQGEHEQYF. CDR3 sequence (DNA): TGCAGCGTTGCCCCCGGGCAGGGAGAACACGAGCAGTACTTC.

To note about this clone: The sample carries other DNA sequences with the same CDR3. CDR3 DNA sequence: TGTGCCAGCAGCTATAGCACCGGGGAGCTGTTTTTT. This translates into CASSYSTGELFF. The rearrangement links TRBV5-6 to TRBJ2-2; D remains unclear. Trimming removed 3 bases from V and 4 bases from J, with 4 bases in between. CDR1 and CDR2 from the germline V gene are SGHDT and YYEEEE. The CDR3 is 12 residues long.

The rearrangement uses TRBV4-1 and TRBJ2-7; no reliable D call. The germline CDR1 and CDR2 sequences are MGHRA and YSYEKL. The CDR3 runs 13 residues. V lost 4 bases to trimming and J lost 1 base, with 8 bases between them. The DNA for the CDR3 is TGCGCCAGCAGCCGACTCACGTCCTACGAGCAGTACTTC. This encodes CASSRLTSYEQYF.

In the case of this clone: In the same sample, other DNA sequences code for this CDR3. The rearrangement links TRBV20-1 to TRBJ2-1, with D hard to call. Trimming stripped 5 bases from V and 4 bases from J, with 3 bases between. Germline lookup yields CDR1 DFQATT and CDR2 SNEGSKA (reference sequence). The CDR3 has 10 amino acids. CDR3 sequence reads: CSAEYNEQFF. The CDR3 bases are TGCAGTGCTGAGTACAATGAGCAGTTCTTC.

CDR3 amino acids: CASSQDARDSTHTGELFF. The DNA of the CDR3 is TGTGCCAGCAGCCAAGACGCCCGGGACTCCACACACACCGGGGAGCTGTTTTTT. The chain combines TRBV14 with TRBJ2-2; maybe TRBD2 (6 bases). Germline CDR1 reads SGHDN; CDR2 reads FVKESK. The CDR3 sequence is 18 residues long. V shed 0 bases and J shed 3 bases, with 17 bases lying between them.

In this sample, this clone turned up once. This chain links TRBV6-5 with TRBJ1-1, with no clear D. The CDR3 loop spans 14 amino acids. V dropped 0 bases and J dropped 7 bases, with 12 bases sitting between them. Germline CDR1 is MNHEY and CDR2 is SVGAGI. The CDR3 here is CASSYSSPGIEAFF. In DNA, the CDR3 is TGTGCCAGCAGTTACTCATCGCCGGGGATTGAAGCTTTCTTT.

On this clone itself: The germline gene is not matched at one end of the junction; a read error may be the cause. The same CDR3 is also encoded by other DNA sequences in this sample. The V gene is TRBV7-2, the J gene TRBJ2-7, with D unclear. The CDR3 has 13 residues. Germline V gene lookup returns CDR1 SGHTA and CDR2 FQGNSA. CDR3 residues: CASSLAFGYEQYF. The DNA for the CDR3 is TGCGCCAGCAGCTTAGCCTTTGGCTACGAGCAGTACTTC.

The rearrangement joins TRBV4-1 to TRBJ1-1, with 9 nucleotides matching TRBD1. With 0 bases clipped from V and 3 bases from J, the junction kept 8 bases outside the gene matches. CDR1 and CDR2 from the germline V gene are MGHRA and YSYEKL. The CDR3 loop spans 17 amino acids. CDR3 nucleotides: TGCGCCAGCAGCCAAGAAGTACAGGGGGCCCTACACACTGAAGCTTTCTTT. It yields the protein CASSQEVQGALHTEAFF.

The chain carries TRBV5-5 and TRBJ1-1; D possibly corresponds to TRBD1 (5 bases). Germline-derived CDR1 and CDR2 are SGHKS and YYEKEE (reference sequence). The germline V and J ends were trimmed by 4 bases and 0 bases, with 13 bases remaining between them. This CDR3 has 15 residues. CDR3 loop: CASSKIRTLNTEAFF. The DNA for the CDR3 is TGTGCCAGCAGCAAAATCCGGACACTGAACACTGAAGCTTTCTTT.

The V call is TRBV5-5, the J call TRBJ1-1, with D unresolved. V was shortened by 2 bases and J by 2 bases, with 10 bases between the two germline ends. The germline gives CDR1 SGHKS, CDR2 YYEKEE (reference sequence). This CDR3 has 14 residues. Here the CDR3 DNA reads TGTGCCAGCAGCTTCTCCGGGGATAACACTGAAGCTTTCTTT. Protein sequence: CASSFSGDNTEAFF.

This clone was counted once. The V gene is TRBV9, the J gene TRBJ2-6; D remains ambiguous. This CDR3 has 15 residues. The germline CDR1 and CDR2 sequences are SGDLS and YYNGEE. The V end was cut by 0 bases, the J end by 4 bases, with 8 bases between. The chain's CDR3 is CASSVAVTGANVLTF. CDR3 nucleotides: TGTGCCAGCAGCGTAGCAGTAACCGGGGCCAACGTCCTGACTTTC.